This TCR beta chain was observed in a study of Graves' ophthalmopathy and Graves' hyperthyroidism. Overall study context: Blood was drawn at initial diagnosis, before any treatment.

TCR beta CDR3 amplification used RNA transcripts. The workflow started with a first-round RT-PCR run with HTBI primers and then moved on to a second-round multiplex PCR. TCRdb itself ran the multiplex PCR reads through MiXCR, one entry per CDR3 protein. The data contain 350,000 to 450,000 distinct CDR3 sequences, roughly 20% of them singletons. Diagnosis relied on clinical symptoms, serum thyroxine, TRAb, thyroid ultrasound and orbital computed tomography. CDR1 is MNHNS and CDR2 is SASEGT in the germline V gene. V lost 2 bases, J lost 7 bases, and 9 bases lay in between. The CDR3 runs to 14 residues. The genes are TRBV6-1 and TRBJ1-6; D is unresolved. The clonotype was recovered from a woman under 30 with stable Graves' hyperthyroidism. Sequenced input: peripheral blood. The CDR3 loop reads CASSELAENSPLHF. As DNA, the CDR3 is TGTGCCAGCAGTGAACTGGCAGAAAATTCACCCCTCCACTTT.